This T cell receptor beta chain emerged from a study of glioma-infiltrating T cells. This clonotype occurred many times. Its target is unknown. Study results and caveats: Tissue and blood shared very few CDR3 sequences. Above-expected tissue-blood divergence occurred in all gliomas, most in low-grade ones.

CDR1 SSHAT and CDR2 FNYEAQ come from the germline V gene (reference sequence). The V gene lost 1 base and the J gene lost 6 bases, with 16 bases spanning the gap. CDR3 length: 15 residues. Amplification of TCR alpha and beta CDR3 regions from RNA used iRepertoire nested multiplex PCR. Input was roughly 85-450 ng of tissue mRNA or PBMC total RNA. TCRdb independently ran MiXCR on the multiplex PCR reads; one entry per CDR3 protein. This table has approximately 100,000 distinct CDR3 sequences, less than 30% appearing once. The chain is built from TRBV7-7 and TRBJ2-7, with a weak D call TRBD2 (7 bases). The sequenced material came from glioma tissue, nonneoplastic brain tissue, or PBMCs (not recorded which). The origin of this receptor is a human donor with low-grade glioma or glioblastoma, undergoing nonglioma brain surgery, or in good health (not recorded which). As DNA, the CDR3 is TGTGCCAGCAGCTTAGGCTTTCCAGGGGAGGGCGAGCAGTACTTC. Protein sequence: CASSLGFPGEGEQYF.